This entry concerns a single T cell receptor beta chain. No antigen is known for it. These data belong to a study of cytomegalovirus exposure and HLA in healthy donors. Findings and limits, study-wide: Reports indicated that the classifier achieved high specificity and sensitivity in diagnosing cytomegalovirus status. In vitro experiments confirmed that a few CMV-associated chains were specific for CMV antigens. When presence/absence was analysed, sequencing depth was taken to be roughly uniform across donors. Follow-up analysis found HLA locus-dependent TCR association rates, highest for DRB1 and lowest for HLA-C.

Use of 60 Vbeta and 13 Jbeta primers characterized the PCR. The data were produced by immunoSEQ multiplex PCR, yet TCRdb's version contains in-frame clones alone and is incomplete. The data show under 150,000 clones, more than 80% seen once. The germline V gene has CDR1 SGHTA and CDR2 FQGNSA. The CDR3 has 15 amino acids. Trimming stripped 2 bases from V and 7 bases from J, with 12 bases between. The sample taken for sequencing was PBMCs. The receptor was derived from a man aged 25 to 40 in good health and CMV-seronegative. The chain carries TRBV7-2 and TRBJ1-6, with unresolved D. CDR3 coding DNA: TGTGCCAGCAGCTTATCTTATGGTCTAAATTCACCCCTCCACTTT. This encodes CASSLSYGLNSPLHF.